The entry below gives a single T cell receptor (beta chain) sequence along with its context. Looked up from germline, CDR1 is SGHRS and CDR2 is YFSETQ. The CDR3 loop spans 13 amino acids. The V and J ends lost 3 bases and 0 bases respectively, with 3 bases between them. Methods used by the authors: From reference gene primer amplification, estimates of nucleated cell counts were derived. This table comes from immunoSEQ multiplex PCR, and its TCRdb copy is limited to in-frame clones, with some not included. V, J and clone size derive from that table, while D and trimming were established from the DNA sequence. The data hold roughly 200,000 clones, with 78% observed a single time. This sample was taken from a study of blood T cell repertoires in COVID-19. At the level of the study: Samples came from the United States, Italy and Spain, spanning acute and convalescent COVID-19. The analysed material was cDNA or gDNA that came from T cells, B-cell-depleted T cells, or PBMCs.

This TCR derives from a woman older than 75 with active or convalescent COVID-19. Specimen: peripheral blood. The chain links TRBV5-1 to TRBJ2-2, with D hard to call. CDR3 in DNA: TGCGCCAGCAGCTCTACGAACACCGGGGAGCTGTTTTTT. Protein sequence: CASSSTNTGELFF.